Shown below are 8 T cell receptor beta chains from a single sample sequenced in a study of type 1 regulatory T cells. Study conclusions and caveats: Compared with non-type 1 regulatory T cells, type 1 regulatory T cells showed a more restricted TCR repertoire.

TCRdb independently ran MiXCR on the reads; one entry per CDR3 protein. The data show about 71,000 distinct CDR3 sequences, around 21% seen once. Their cognate antigens are unknown. The specimen sequenced was cultured type 1 regulatory T (Tr1) cells, either the whole culture or a sorted fraction (not recorded which). Receptor source: a human donor in good health.

This clonotype was recorded at least ten times. J is TRBJ1-5 and V is TRBV7-2; D is undetermined. The ends were cut back, 2 bases at V and 5 bases at J, with 7 bases in the middle. Germline CDR1 is SGHTA and CDR2 is FQGNSA. The CDR3 loop spans 13 amino acids. This CDR3 reads CASSLSPDQPQHF. The CDR3 DNA follows: TGTGCCAGCAGCTTATCACCGGATCAGCCCCAGCATTTT.

The CDR3 here is CASISDGHTGELFF. Here the CDR3 DNA reads TGTGCCAGTATAAGTGACGGTCACACCGGGGAGCTGTTTTTT. V gene TRBV19 combines with J gene TRBJ2-2; D remains ambiguous. The CDR3 has 14 residues. V dropped 7 bases and J dropped 3 bases, with 12 bases sitting between them. Germline CDR1 is LNHDA and CDR2 is SQIVND (reference sequence). Using reference TRBV19 and TRBJ2-2 for the parts outside the CDR3, the full variable domain is DGGITQSPKYLFRKEGQNVTLSCEQNLNHDAMYWYRQDPGQGLRLIYYSQIVNDFQKGDIAEGYSVSREKKESFPLTVTSAQKNPTAFYLCASISDGHTGELFFGEGSRLTVL.

This clonotype showed up just a few times. V is TRBV12-3 or TRBV12-4 and J is TRBJ2-1; 8 nucleotides match TRBD2. The CDR3 runs 17 residues. V lost 2 bases, J lost 0 bases, and 6 bases stayed unmatched. CDR3 nucleotides: TGTGCCAGCAGTTTACTCAGCGGGAGTAGCTCCTACAATGAGCAGTTCTTC. It is translated as CASSLLSGSSSYNEQFF.

This chain connects TRBV5-1 to TRBJ2-3; no clear D gene. Germline assignment: CDR1 SGHRS and CDR2 YFSETQ. Between the trimmed V and J ends, which lost 4 bases and 0 bases, there was a span of 18 bases. The CDR3 contains 17 residues. The CDR3 spells CASSPLMTLTSTDTQYF. CDR3 DNA sequence: TGCGCCAGCAGCCCTCTAATGACGCTGACTAGCACAGATACGCAGTATTTT.

This chain links TRBV6-6 with TRBJ2-5; D uncertain. The CDR3 is 17 amino acids. In germline, CDR1 is MNHNY, CDR2 SVGAGI (reference sequence). Trimming left V 0 bases short and J 1 base short, with 15 bases between. CDR3 in DNA: TGTGCCAGCAGTTACTCGTGGTCTGGCACATCCCAAGAGACCCAGTACTTC. It is translated as CASSYSWSGTSQETQYF.

The V gene is TRBV20-1, the J gene TRBJ1-5, with D perhaps TRBD1 (6 bases). Trimming left V 7 bases short and J 3 bases short, with 16 bases between. Germline-derived CDR1 and CDR2 are DFQATT and SNEGSKA (reference sequence). This CDR3 has 14 residues. This CDR3 reads CSVQTGTPNQPQHF. In DNA, the CDR3 is TGCAGTGTTCAAACCGGGACACCCAATCAGCCCCAGCATTTT.

This clonotype has more than one count but fewer than ten. The chain uses TRBV10-3 and TRBJ2-7; D might be TRBD1 (6 bases). This CDR3 is built from 13 residues. Germline V CDR1 and CDR2: ENHRY, SYGVKD. Trimming stripped 6 bases from V and 4 bases from J, with 13 bases between. CDR3 in amino acids: CAIRTGTSYEQYF. The DNA of the CDR3 is TGTGCCATCAGGACCGGGACATCGTACGAGCAGTACTTC.

This clonotype was seen only a few times. The V and J genes are TRBV28 and TRBJ2-1; 8 bases are shared with TRBD2. V shed 7 bases, J shed 8 bases, and the junction held 13 bases outside the gene matches. The CDR3 loop spans 15 amino acids. Germline V gene lookup returns CDR1 MDHEN and CDR2 SYDVKM. The CDR3 reads CASKGPGLVLYEQFF. The CDR3 region has the DNA TGTGCCAGCAAGGGCCCGGGACTAGTGTTATATGAGCAGTTCTTC.